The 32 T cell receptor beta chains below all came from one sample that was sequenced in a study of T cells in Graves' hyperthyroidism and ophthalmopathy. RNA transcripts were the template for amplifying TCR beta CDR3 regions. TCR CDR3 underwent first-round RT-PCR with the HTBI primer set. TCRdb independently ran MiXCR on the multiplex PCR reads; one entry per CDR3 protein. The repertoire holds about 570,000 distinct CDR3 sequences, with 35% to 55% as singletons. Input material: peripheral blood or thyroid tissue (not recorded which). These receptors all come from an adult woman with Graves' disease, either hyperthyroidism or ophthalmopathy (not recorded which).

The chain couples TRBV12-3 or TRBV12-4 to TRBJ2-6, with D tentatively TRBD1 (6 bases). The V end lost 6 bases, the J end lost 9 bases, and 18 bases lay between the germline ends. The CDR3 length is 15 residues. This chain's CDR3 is CASRFPNRVGNVLTF. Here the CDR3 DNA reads TGTGCCAGCAGATTTCCCAACAGGGTGGGCAACGTCCTGACTTTC.

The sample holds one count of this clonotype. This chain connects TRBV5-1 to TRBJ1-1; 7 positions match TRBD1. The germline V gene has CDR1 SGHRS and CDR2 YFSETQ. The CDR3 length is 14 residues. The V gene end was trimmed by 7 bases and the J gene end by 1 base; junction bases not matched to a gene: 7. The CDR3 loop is CASGGGTANTEAFF. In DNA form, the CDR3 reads TGCGCCAGCGGCGGGGGGACAGCGAACACTGAAGCTTTCTTT.

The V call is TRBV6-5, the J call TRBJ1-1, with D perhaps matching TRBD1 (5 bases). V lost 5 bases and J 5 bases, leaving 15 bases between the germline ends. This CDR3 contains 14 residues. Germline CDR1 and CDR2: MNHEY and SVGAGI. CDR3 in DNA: TGTGCCAGCAGTCTGACGGGGGTAGTGACTGAAGCTTTCTTT. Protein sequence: CASSLTGVVTEAFF.

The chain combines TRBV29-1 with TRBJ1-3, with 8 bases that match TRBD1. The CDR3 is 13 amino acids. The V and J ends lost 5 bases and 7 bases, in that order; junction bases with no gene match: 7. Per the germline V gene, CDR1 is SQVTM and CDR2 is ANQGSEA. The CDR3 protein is CSVSTGVVNTIYF. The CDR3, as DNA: TGCAGCGTTTCGACAGGGGTTGTGAACACCATATATTTT.

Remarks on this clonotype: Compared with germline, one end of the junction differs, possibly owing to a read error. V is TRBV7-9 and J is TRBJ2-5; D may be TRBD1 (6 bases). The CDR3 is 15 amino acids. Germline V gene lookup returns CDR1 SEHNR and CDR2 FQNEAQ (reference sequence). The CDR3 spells CASSLTPRGQEAQYF. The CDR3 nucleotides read TGTGCCAGCAGCCTTACTCCTCGGGGACAAGAGGCCCAGTACTTC. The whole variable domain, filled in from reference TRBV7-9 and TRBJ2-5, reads DTGVSQNPRHKITKRGQNVTFRCDPISEHNRLYWYRQTLGQGPEFLTYFQNEAQLEKSRLLSDRFSAERPKGSFSTLEIQRTEQGDSAMYLCASSLTPRGQEAQYFGPGTRLLVL.

CDR3 sequence: CSASIGGVNQPQHF. CDR3 DNA sequence: TGCAGTGCTAGTATAGGGGGCGTCAATCAGCCCCAGCATTTT. The V call is TRBV20-1, the J call TRBJ1-5, with 7 nucleotides matching TRBD1. Germline values: CDR1 DFQATT, CDR2 SNEGSKA (reference sequence). Trimming at V came to 3 bases and at J to 3 bases, leaving 5 bases not matched to a gene. This CDR3 has 14 amino acids.

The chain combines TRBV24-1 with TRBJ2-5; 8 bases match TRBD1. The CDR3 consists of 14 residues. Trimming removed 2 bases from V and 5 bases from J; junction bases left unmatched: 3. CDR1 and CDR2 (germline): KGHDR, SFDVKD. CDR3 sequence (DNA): TGTGCCACCAGTGATTCCCAGGGGGCGGAGACCCAGTACTTC. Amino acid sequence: CATSDSQGAETQYF.

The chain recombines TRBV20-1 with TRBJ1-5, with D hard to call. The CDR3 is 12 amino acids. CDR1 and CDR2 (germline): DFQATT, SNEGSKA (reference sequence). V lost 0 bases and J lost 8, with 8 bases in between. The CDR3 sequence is CSARDRRKPQHF. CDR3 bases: TGCAGTGCTAGAGACCGGAGGAAGCCCCAGCATTTT.

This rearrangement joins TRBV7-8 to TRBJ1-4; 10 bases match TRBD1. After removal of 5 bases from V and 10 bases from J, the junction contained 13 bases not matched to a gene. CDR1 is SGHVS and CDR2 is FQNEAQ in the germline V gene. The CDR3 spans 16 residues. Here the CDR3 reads CASSASPGTGEGKLFF. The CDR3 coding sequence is TGTGCCAGCAGCGCCTCCCCCGGGACAGGGGAGGGAAAACTGTTTTTT.

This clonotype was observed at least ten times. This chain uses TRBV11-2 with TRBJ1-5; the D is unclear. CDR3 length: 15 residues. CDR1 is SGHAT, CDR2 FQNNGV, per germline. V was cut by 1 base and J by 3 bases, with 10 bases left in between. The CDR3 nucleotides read TGTGCCAGCAGCTTAGGGGGAAGGGACAATCAGCCCCAGCATTTT. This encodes CASSLGGRDNQPQHF.

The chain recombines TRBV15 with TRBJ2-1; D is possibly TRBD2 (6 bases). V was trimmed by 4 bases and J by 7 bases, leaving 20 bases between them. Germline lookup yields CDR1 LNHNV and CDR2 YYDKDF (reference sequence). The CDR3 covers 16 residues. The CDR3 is CATSTPLASFVNEQFF. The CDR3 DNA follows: TGTGCCACCAGCACGCCACTAGCCTCGTTTGTTAATGAGCAGTTCTTC.

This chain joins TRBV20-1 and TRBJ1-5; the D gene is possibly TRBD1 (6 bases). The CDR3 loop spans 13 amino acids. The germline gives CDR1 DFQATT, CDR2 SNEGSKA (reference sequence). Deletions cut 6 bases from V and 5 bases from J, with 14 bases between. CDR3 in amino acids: CSAVGGGHQPQHF. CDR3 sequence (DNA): TGCAGTGCGGTCGGCGGGGGCCATCAGCCCCAGCATTTT.

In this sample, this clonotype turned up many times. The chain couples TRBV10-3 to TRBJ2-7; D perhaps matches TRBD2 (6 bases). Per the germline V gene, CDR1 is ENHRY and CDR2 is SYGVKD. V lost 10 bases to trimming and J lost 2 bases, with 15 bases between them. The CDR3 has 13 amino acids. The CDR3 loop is CATSGGRTYEQYF. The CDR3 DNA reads TGTGCCACCTCAGGAGGGCGAACCTACGAGCAGTACTTC.

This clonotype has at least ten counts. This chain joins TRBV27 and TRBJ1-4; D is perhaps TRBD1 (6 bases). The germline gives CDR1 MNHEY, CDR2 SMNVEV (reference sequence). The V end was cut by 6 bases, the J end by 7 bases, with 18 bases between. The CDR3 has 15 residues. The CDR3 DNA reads TGTGCCAGCAGCCCGTTTGGAGGGGGGGCTGAAAAACTGTTTTTT. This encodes CASSPFGGGAEKLFF.

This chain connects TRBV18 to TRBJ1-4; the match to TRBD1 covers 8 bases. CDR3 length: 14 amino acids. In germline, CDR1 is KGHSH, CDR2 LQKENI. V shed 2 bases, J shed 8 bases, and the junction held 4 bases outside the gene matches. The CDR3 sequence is CASSPRTGYEKLFF. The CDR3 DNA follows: TGTGCCAGCTCACCAAGGACAGGGTACGAAAAACTGTTTTTT. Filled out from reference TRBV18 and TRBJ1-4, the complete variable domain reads NAGVMQNPRHLVRRRGQEARLRCSPMKGHSHVYWYRQLPEEGLKFMVYLQKENIIDESGMPKERFSAEFPKEGPSILRIQQVVRGDSAAYFCASSPRTGYEKLFFGSGTQLSVL.

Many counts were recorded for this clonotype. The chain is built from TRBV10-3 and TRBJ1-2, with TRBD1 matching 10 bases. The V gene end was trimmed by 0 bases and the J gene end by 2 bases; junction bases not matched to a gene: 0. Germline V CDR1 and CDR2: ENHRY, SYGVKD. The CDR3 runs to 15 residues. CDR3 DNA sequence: TGTGCCATCAGTGAGTCGGGACAGGGGAACTATGGCTACACCTTC. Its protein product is CAISESGQGNYGYTF.

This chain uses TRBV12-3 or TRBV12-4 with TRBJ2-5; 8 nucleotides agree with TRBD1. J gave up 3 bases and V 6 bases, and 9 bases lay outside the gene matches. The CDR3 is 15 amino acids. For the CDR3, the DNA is TGTGCCAGCAGCTCTTGGACAGGGCGGGAAGAGACCCAGTACTTC. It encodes CASSSWTGREETQYF.

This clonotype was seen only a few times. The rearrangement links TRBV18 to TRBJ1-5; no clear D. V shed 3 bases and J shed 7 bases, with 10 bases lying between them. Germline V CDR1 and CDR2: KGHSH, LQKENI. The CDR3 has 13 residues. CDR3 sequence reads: CASSPGIRQPQHF. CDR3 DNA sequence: TGTGCCAGCTCACCGGGGATACGGCAGCCCCAGCATTTT.

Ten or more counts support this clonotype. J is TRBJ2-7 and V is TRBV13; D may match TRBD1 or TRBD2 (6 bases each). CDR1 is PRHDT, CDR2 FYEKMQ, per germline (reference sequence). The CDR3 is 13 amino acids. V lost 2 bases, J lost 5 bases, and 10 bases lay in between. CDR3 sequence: CASSLRGVDEQYF. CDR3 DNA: TGTGCCAGCAGCTTAAGGGGGGTGGACGAGCAGTACTTC.

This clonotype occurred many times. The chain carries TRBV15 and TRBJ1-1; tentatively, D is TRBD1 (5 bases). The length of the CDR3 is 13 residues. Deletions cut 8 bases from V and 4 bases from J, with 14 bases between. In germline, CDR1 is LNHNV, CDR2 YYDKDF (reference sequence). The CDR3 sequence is CATGGLGLTEAFF. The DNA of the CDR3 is TGTGCCACCGGGGGGTTGGGGCTCACTGAAGCTTTCTTT.

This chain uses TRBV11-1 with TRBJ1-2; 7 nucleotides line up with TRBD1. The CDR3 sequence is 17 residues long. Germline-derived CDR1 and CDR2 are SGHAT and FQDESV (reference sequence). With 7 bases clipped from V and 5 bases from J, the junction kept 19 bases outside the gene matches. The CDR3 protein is CASNTGTDRGNRYGYTF. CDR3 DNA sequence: TGTGCCAGCAACACCGGGACAGATAGGGGAAATCGTTATGGCTACACCTTC.

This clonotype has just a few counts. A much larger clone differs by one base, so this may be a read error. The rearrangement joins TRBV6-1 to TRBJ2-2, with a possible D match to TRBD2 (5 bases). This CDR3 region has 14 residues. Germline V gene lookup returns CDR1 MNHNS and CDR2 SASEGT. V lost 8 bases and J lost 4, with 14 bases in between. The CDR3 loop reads CASLHIGITGELFF. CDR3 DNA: TGTGCCAGCCTTCACATCGGGATCACCGGGGAGCTGTTTTTT.

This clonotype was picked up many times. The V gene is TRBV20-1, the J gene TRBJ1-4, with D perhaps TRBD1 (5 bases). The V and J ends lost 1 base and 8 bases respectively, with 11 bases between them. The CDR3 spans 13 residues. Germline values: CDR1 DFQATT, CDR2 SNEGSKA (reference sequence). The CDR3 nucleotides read TGCAGTGCTAGAGGCGGTTCAGGGGAAAAACTGTTTTTT. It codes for CSARGGSGEKLFF.

For the CDR3, the DNA is TGTGCCAGCAGCCTTTATCGGACAGGTTTCTATGGCTACACCTTC. It encodes CASSLYRTGFYGYTF. The chain couples TRBV7-9 to TRBJ1-2, with 7 bases identical to TRBD1. The CDR3 contains 15 residues. V shed 5 bases and J 4 bases; nucleotides not matched to a gene: 10. Germline assignment: CDR1 SEHNR and CDR2 FQNEAQ (reference sequence). The full variable domain, completed using reference TRBV7-9 and TRBJ1-2, is DTGVSQNPRHKITKRGQNVTFRCDPISEHNRLYWYRQTLGQGPEFLTYFQNEAQLEKSRLLSDRFSAERPKGSFSTLEIQRTEQGDSAMYLCASSLYRTGFYGYTFGSGTRLTVV.

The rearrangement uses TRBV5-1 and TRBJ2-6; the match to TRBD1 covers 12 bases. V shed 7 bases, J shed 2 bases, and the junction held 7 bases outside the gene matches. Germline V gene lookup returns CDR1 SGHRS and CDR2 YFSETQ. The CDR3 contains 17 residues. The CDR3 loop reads CASGDRGQNTGANVLTF. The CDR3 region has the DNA TGCGCCAGCGGGGACAGGGGGCAGAACACTGGGGCCAACGTCCTGACTTTC.

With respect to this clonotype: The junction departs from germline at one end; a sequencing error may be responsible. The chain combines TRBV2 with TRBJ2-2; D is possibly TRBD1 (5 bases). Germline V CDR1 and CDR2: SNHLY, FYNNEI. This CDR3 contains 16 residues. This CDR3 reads CASSERGYGYTWELFF. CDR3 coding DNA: TGTGCCAGCAGTGAAAGGGGTTACGGCTACACCTGGGAGCTGTTTTTT. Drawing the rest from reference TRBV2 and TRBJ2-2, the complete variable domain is EPEVTQTPSHQVTQMGQEVILRCVPISNHLYFYWYRQILGQKVEFLVSFYNNEISEKSEIFDDQFSVERPDGSNFTLKIRSTKLEDSAMYFCASSERGYGYTWELFFGEGSRLTVL.

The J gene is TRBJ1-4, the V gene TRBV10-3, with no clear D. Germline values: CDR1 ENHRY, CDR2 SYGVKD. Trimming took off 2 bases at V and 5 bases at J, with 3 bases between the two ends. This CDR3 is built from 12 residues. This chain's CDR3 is CAISEPNEKLFF. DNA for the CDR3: TGTGCCATCAGTGAGCCGAATGAAAAACTGTTTTTT.

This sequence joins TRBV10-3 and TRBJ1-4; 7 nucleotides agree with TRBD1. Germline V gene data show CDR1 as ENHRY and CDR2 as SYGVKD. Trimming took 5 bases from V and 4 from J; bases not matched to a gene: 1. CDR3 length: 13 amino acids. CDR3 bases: TGTGCCATCAGTCAGGGGGATAATGAAAAACTGTTTTTT. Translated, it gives CAISQGDNEKLFF.

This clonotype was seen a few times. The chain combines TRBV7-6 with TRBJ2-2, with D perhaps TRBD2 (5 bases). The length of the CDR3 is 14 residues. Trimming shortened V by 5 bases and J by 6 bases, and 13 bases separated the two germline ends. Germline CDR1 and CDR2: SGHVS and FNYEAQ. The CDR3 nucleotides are TGTGCCAGCAGCCCCCCTTTGGGAGCCGGGGAGCTGTTTTTT. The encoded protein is CASSPPLGAGELFF. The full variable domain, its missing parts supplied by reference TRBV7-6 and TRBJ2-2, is GAGVSQSPRYKVTKRGQDVALRCDPISGHVSLYWYRQALGQGPEFLTYFNYEAQQDKSGLPNDRFSAERPEGSISTLTIQRTEQRDSAMYRCASSPPLGAGELFFGEGSRLTVL.

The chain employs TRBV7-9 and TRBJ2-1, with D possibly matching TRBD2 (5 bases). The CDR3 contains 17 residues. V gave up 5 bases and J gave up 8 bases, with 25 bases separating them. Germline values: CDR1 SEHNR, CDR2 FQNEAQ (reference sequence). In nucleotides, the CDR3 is TGTGCCAGCAGCCAGCGGAAGGGTCTAGCTTCCTCACATGAGCAGTTCTTC. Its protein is CASSQRKGLASSHEQFF.

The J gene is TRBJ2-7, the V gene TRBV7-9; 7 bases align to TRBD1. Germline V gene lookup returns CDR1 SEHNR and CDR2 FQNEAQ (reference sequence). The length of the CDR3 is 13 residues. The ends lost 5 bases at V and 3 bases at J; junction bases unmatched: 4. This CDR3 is CASSGTAHYEQYF. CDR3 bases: TGTGCCAGCAGCGGGACAGCACACTACGAGCAGTACTTC.

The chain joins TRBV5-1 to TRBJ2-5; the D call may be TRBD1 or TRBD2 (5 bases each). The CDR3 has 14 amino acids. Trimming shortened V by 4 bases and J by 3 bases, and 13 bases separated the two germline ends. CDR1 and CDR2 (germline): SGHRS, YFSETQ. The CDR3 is CASSTTGTKETQYF. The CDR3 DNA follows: TGCGCCAGCAGCACCACCGGGACCAAAGAGACCCAGTACTTC.